The 8 T cell receptor beta chains below all came from one sample that was sequenced in a study of Graves' ophthalmopathy and Graves' hyperthyroidism. RNA transcripts were the source from which TCR beta CDR3 regions were amplified. HTBI-primed first-round RT-PCR preceded second-round multiplex PCR. TCRdb ran MiXCR on the multiplex PCR reads and lists one entry per CDR3 protein. The sample lists approximately 1.2 million distinct CDR3 sequences, 35% to 45% occurring once. Sequencing was carried out using peripheral blood or thyroid tissue (not recorded which). These receptors came from an adult man with Graves' hyperthyroidism.

On this clonotype: A read error may produce the germline difference seen at one junction end. This sequence joins TRBV25-1 and TRBJ1-2; 8 nucleotides match TRBD1. The CDR3 has 12 amino acids. CDR1 and CDR2 from the germline V gene are MGHDK and SYGVNS. CDR3 sequence reads: CASSETGQGYAF. CDR3 in DNA: TGTGCCAGCAGTGAAACCGGACAGGGCTACGCCTTC.

The chain employs TRBV7-9 and TRBJ1-1; D call uncertain. The ends were cut back, 3 bases at V and 6 bases at J, with 8 bases in the middle. CDR1 and CDR2 (germline): SEHNR, FQNEAQ (reference sequence). There are 12 residues in the CDR3. CDR3 nucleotide sequence: TGTGCCAGCAGCTTTGGGGTCCCTGAAGCTTTCTTT. Translated, it gives CASSFGVPEAFF.

This clonotype was found many times. V and J are TRBV7-8 and TRBJ1-1, with a weak D call TRBD1 (5 bases). Deletions cut 5 bases from V and 1 base from J, with 14 bases between. Looked up from germline, CDR1 is SGHVS and CDR2 is FQNEAQ. The CDR3 is 15 residues long. This CDR3 is CASSARGPQNTEAFF. The CDR3 DNA follows: TGTGCCAGCAGCGCCCGGGGACCGCAGAACACTGAAGCTTTCTTT.

This clonotype was counted ten times or more. The genes are TRBV29-1 and TRBJ2-7, with TRBD1 as a possible D gene (5 bases). Germline V gene sequence: CDR1 SQVTM, CDR2 ANQGSEA. CDR3 size: 15 residues. Trimming left V 5 bases short and J 3 bases short, with 20 bases between. CDR3 sequence (DNA): TGCAGCGTTCTTATGTCGGACATAACGGGCTACGAGCAGTACTTC. It translates to CSVLMSDITGYEQYF.

For this clonotype: This may be a read error: a much more frequent sequence differs by one nucleotide. The chain carries TRBV7-8 and TRBJ2-7; 7 bases are shared with TRBD2. This CDR3 is built from 14 residues. Germline values: CDR1 SGHVS, CDR2 FQNEAQ. CDR3 coding DNA: TGTGCCAGCAGCCCTCGGGGGGATTACTACGAGCAGTGCTTC. Translation: CASSPRGDYYEQCF.

This clonotype has a count of ten or more. The chain links TRBV7-2 to TRBJ2-7; 7 nucleotides match TRBD1. Germline CDR1 is SGHTA and CDR2 is FQGNSA. The CDR3 totals 14 residues. J lost 5 bases, V lost 3 bases, and 7 bases had no gene match. CDR3 bases: TGTGCCAGCAGCTTGGTGGCAGGGGGACACGAGCAGTACTTC. Translated: CASSLVAGGHEQYF.

This clonotype was recorded many times. The chain is built from TRBV7-2 and TRBJ1-2; D perhaps matches TRBD1 (6 bases). The CDR3 has 14 residues. V was trimmed by 5 bases and J by 6 bases, leaving 16 bases between them. The germline gives CDR1 SGHTA, CDR2 FQGNSA. CDR3 in amino acids: CASSNFRDTDGYTF. The DNA of the CDR3 is TGTGCCAGCAGCAACTTCCGGGACACAGATGGCTACACCTTC.

This clonotype was detected ten times or more. The genes are TRBV29-1 and TRBJ1-3; a weak D match, TRBD1 (6 bases). Germline CDR1 SQVTM, CDR2 ANQGSEA. There are 16 residues in the CDR3. Trimming shortened V by 6 bases and J by 1 base, and 19 bases separated the two germline ends. CDR3 in DNA: TGCAGCGTCGAGAATCCTGTAGACAGGTCTGGAAACACCATATATTTT. Amino acid sequence: CSVENPVDRSGNTIYF.